These 20 T cell receptor beta chains were sequenced from one sample in a study of OX40 agonist ivuxolimab in advanced cancers. Assay used: immunoSEQ multiplex PCR; TCRdb lists only in-frame clones, some missing. Counted here are tens of thousands of clones, 85% to 90% occurring once; the ten biggest clones make up over 0.65%. Material: CD4+ or CD8+ T cells sorted from blood, obtained in a trial of the OX40 agonist ivuxolimab. The receptors were gathered from an adult with an advanced solid tumor such as melanoma, head and neck, liver or kidney cancer.

This chain uses TRBV5-6 with TRBJ1-3; the D gene is possibly TRBD1 (5 bases). This CDR3 region has 14 residues. V was shortened by 1 base and J by 3 bases, with 8 bases between the two germline ends. The germline V gene has CDR1 SGHDT and CDR2 YYEEEE. The CDR3 DNA reads TGTGCCAGCAGCTTGCGGGGGGTTGGAAACACCATATATTTT. Protein: CASSLRGVGNTIYF. The entire variable domain, with the rest obtained from reference TRBV5-6 and TRBJ1-3, is as follows: DAGVTQSPTHLIKTRGQQVTLRCSPKSGHDTVSWYQQALGQGPQFIFQYYEEEERQRGNFPDRFSGHQFPNYSSELNVNALLLGDSALYLCASSLRGVGNTIYFGEGSWLTVV.

The V call is TRBV30, the J call TRBJ2-7; 7 bases fit TRBD1. This CDR3 has 14 residues. Germline trimming cut 0 bases from V and 4 bases from J; bases unmatched to any gene: 6. CDR1 is GTSNPN and CDR2 is SVGIG in the germline V gene (reference sequence). The CDR3 DNA sequence: TGTGCCTGGAGTGTCGGGACAGTCGGGTACGAGCAGTACTTC. Residues: CAWSVGTVGYEQYF.

As regards this clone: This CDR3 is also generated by other DNA sequences in the sample. V usage is TRBV6-6 and J usage is TRBJ1-1, with D hard to call. Germline CDR1 MNHNY, CDR2 SVGAGI (reference sequence). CDR3 size: 16 residues. Between the trimmed V and J ends, which lost 0 bases and 4 bases, there was a span of 15 bases. The CDR3 loop reads CASSYSRVRRSTEAFF. The CDR3 DNA sequence: TGTGCCAGCAGTTACTCGCGCGTACGGCGGAGCACTGAAGCTTTCTTT.

In its sample, this clone was seen once. This chain connects TRBV29-1 to TRBJ1-6; D perhaps matches TRBD1 (5 bases). The CDR3 extends over 14 amino acids. Deletions cut 4 bases from V and 7 bases from J, with 14 bases between. CDR1 and CDR2 from the germline V gene are SQVTM and ANQGSEA. The CDR3 reads CSVGFGRENSPLHF. DNA for the CDR3: TGCAGCGTTGGTTTCGGCAGGGAAAATTCACCCCTCCACTTT.

This clone was seen once. This chain joins TRBV7-6 and TRBJ2-1; a weak D match, TRBD1 (6 bases). V was trimmed by 3 bases and J by 4 bases, leaving 13 bases between them. In germline, CDR1 is SGHVS, CDR2 FNYEAQ. The CDR3 runs 15 residues. The CDR3: CASSLRKDRYNEQFF. CDR3 nucleotides: TGTGCCAGCAGCTTGCGCAAAGACAGGTACAATGAGCAGTTCTTC.

The gene calls are TRBV18 and TRBJ1-1, with D possibly being TRBD1 (5 bases). With 6 bases removed from V and 0 bases from J, the gap between germline ends came to 11 bases. The CDR3 totals 14 residues. Germline V gives CDR1 KGHSH, CDR2 LQKENI. Written as DNA, the CDR3 is TGTGCCAGCTCCCGGGACCGTATGAACACTGAAGCTTTCTTT. This translates into CASSRDRMNTEAFF. Supplemented by reference TRBV18 and TRBJ1-1, the full variable domain reads NAGVMQNPRHLVRRRGQEARLRCSPMKGHSHVYWYRQLPEEGLKFMVYLQKENIIDESGMPKERFSAEFPKEGPSILRIQQVVRGDSAAYFCASSRDRMNTEAFFGQGTRLTVV.

J is TRBJ2-2 and V is TRBV6-5; 9 bases map to TRBD2. This CDR3 is built from 14 residues. V dropped 6 bases and J dropped 7; count of bases not matched to a gene: 6. Looked up from germline, CDR1 is MNHEY and CDR2 is SVGAGI. The CDR3 sequence: CASRGTSRGGELFF. The CDR3 coding sequence is TGTGCCAGCAGGGGGACTAGCCGTGGCGGGGAGCTGTTTTTT.

This clone was counted a single time. The junction departs from the called germline gene at one end, perhaps through a read error. V is TRBV6-6 and J is TRBJ2-5; 9 bases map to TRBD2. In germline, CDR1 is MNHNY, CDR2 SVGAGI (reference sequence). CDR3 size: 15 residues. CDR3 loop: CVSSPRLAAQETQYF. For the CDR3, the DNA is TGTGTCAGCAGCCCCAGACTAGCGGCCCAAGAGACCCAGTACTTC.

The V call is TRBV19, the J call TRBJ1-2; D is perhaps TRBD1 (5 bases). The CDR3 is 14 amino acids. The germline V gene has CDR1 LNHDA and CDR2 SQIVND (reference sequence). V was trimmed by 3 bases and J by 6 bases, leaving 14 bases between them. The CDR3: CASSISGIVNGYTF. For the CDR3, the DNA is TGTGCCAGTAGTATTTCAGGGATCGTGAATGGCTACACCTTC.

This clone has only a few counts. J is TRBJ1-2 and V is TRBV6-6; 8 nucleotides match TRBD1. The CDR3 has 14 amino acids. The V gene end was trimmed by 2 bases and the J gene end by 7 bases; junction bases not matched to a gene: 6. Germline CDR1 is MNHNY and CDR2 is SVGAGI (reference sequence). DNA for the CDR3: TGTGCCAGCAGTTACGACAGGGGACGTGCTGGCTACACCTTC. This translates into CASSYDRGRAGYTF.

The chain has TRBV29-1 and TRBJ2-5; 7 nucleotides line up with TRBD2. J was trimmed by 0 bases and V by 6 bases; bases with no gene match: 10. This CDR3 is built from 15 residues. Germline values: CDR1 SQVTM, CDR2 ANQGSEA. The CDR3 region has the DNA TGCAGCGTCCGAGGGAGGGATTTGTACCAAGAGACCCAGTACTTC. Protein product: CSVRGRDLYQETQYF.

The V and J genes are TRBV18 and TRBJ2-7; TRBD1 matches at 8 bases. The CDR3 loop spans 15 amino acids. V was pared by 4 bases and J by 6 bases, with 11 bases of the junction left unmatched. CDR1 is KGHSH and CDR2 is LQKENI in the germline V gene. The CDR3 is CASSLSGGKVVEQYF. The CDR3 DNA is TGTGCCAGCTCACTGTCAGGGGGCAAGGTCGTCGAGCAGTACTTC.

The chain combines TRBV5-4 with TRBJ2-7; D is unresolved. The CDR3 covers 14 residues. V lost 0 bases, J lost 3 bases, and 10 bases lay in between. Germline V lookup: CDR1 SGHNT, CDR2 YYREEE (reference sequence). CDR3 loop: CASSLGEGRYEQYF. Here the CDR3 DNA reads TGTGCCAGCAGCTTGGGTGAAGGCCGCTACGAGCAGTACTTC.

The chain couples TRBV7-6 to TRBJ2-3, with TRBD2 matching 11 bases. The CDR3 sequence is 17 residues long. V shed 2 bases and J 2 bases; nucleotides not matched to a gene: 6. Germline-derived CDR1 and CDR2 are SGHVS and FNYEAQ. As DNA, the CDR3 is TGTGCCAGCAGCTTAACCGGGACTAGCGGCTACACAGATACGCAGTATTTT. Translated: CASSLTGTSGYTDTQYF.

The chain joins TRBV9 to TRBJ1-1, with D perhaps TRBD1 (5 bases). Per germline, CDR1 SGDLS and CDR2 YYNGEE. Trimming pared 4 bases from V and 5 bases from J, leaving 12 bases between. The CDR3 consists of 13 residues. The CDR3, as DNA: TGTGCCAGCAGCCGTAGGGGAGAGACTGAAGCTTTCTTT. It yields the protein CASSRRGETEAFF.

The V and J genes are TRBV28 and TRBJ2-6; D is ambiguous. The CDR3 extends over 13 amino acids. Trimming cost V 8 bases and J 4 bases, with 9 bases left between them. Per germline, CDR1 MDHEN and CDR2 SYDVKM. The CDR3 coding sequence is TGTGCCAGCCTTAAGGCCGGGGCCAACGTCCTGACTTTC. Translated, it gives CASLKAGANVLTF.

This clone was counted only a few times. This chain links TRBV10-2 with TRBJ1-1; 7 bases line up with TRBD1. V dropped 6 bases and J dropped 6; count of bases not matched to a gene: 10. The CDR3 sequence is 14 residues long. Germline-derived CDR1 and CDR2 are WSHSY and SAAADI. The CDR3 DNA reads TGCGCCAGCAGGGAGACAGGGTCAAACTCTGAAGCTTTCTTT. Translated, it gives CASRETGSNSEAFF.

This chain connects TRBV6-5 to TRBJ2-7; 10 positions match TRBD2. The germline V gene has CDR1 MNHEY and CDR2 SVGAGI. J gave up 6 bases and V 4 bases, and 6 bases lay outside the gene matches. The CDR3 contains 14 residues. Here the CDR3 reads CASSSPQRGGEQYF. DNA for the CDR3: TGTGCCAGCAGTTCCCCACAGCGGGGGGGCGAGCAGTACTTC.

This chain links TRBV5-1 with TRBJ2-5; 8 bases are a match to TRBD2. CDR3 length: 15 amino acids. The germline V gene encodes CDR1 SGHRS and CDR2 YFSETQ. V was pared by 1 base and J by 4 bases, with 6 bases of the junction left unmatched. For the CDR3, the DNA is TGCGCCAGCAGCTTGTCCGGGGGGGGTCGAGAGACCCAGTACTTC. This gives the protein CASSLSGGGRETQYF.

A single count supports this clone. V and J are TRBV7-8 and TRBJ2-5; D is perhaps TRBD2 (6 bases). Germline V gene sequence: CDR1 SGHVS, CDR2 FQNEAQ. This CDR3 has 14 amino acids. Deletions cut 4 bases from V and 1 base from J, with 10 bases between. The DNA of the CDR3 is TGTGCCAGCAGCTCCTTGGGACTCCAAGAGACCCAGTACTTC. It specifies CASSSLGLQETQYF.